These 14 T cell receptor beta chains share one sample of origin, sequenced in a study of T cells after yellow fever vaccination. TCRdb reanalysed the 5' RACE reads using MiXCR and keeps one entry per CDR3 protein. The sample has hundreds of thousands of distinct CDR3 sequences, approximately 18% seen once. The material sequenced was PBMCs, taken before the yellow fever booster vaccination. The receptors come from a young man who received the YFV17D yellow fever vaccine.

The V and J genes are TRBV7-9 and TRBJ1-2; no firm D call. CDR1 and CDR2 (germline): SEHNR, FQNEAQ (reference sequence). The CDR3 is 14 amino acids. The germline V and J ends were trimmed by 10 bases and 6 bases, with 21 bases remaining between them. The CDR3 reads CATSRGIGLDGYTF. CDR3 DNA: TGTGCCACCTCGCGGGGTATAGGGCTCGATGGCTACACCTTC.

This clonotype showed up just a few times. The CDR3 loop is CASSFITGLRTDTQYF. The CDR3 DNA follows: TGTGCCAGCAGCTTTATTACGGGACTAAGAACAGATACGCAGTATTTT. V gene TRBV5-4 combines with J gene TRBJ2-3, with TRBD2 matching 7 bases. The CDR3 length is 16 residues. Germline CDR1 reads SGHNT; CDR2 reads YYREEE (reference sequence). J lost 3 bases, V lost 2 bases, and 9 bases had no gene match.

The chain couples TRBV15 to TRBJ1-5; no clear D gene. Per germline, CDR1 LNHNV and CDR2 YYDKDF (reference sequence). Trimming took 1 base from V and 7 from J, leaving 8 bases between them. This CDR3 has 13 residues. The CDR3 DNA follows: TGTGCCACCAGCAGAGGGAGTGGGCAGCCCCAGCATTTT. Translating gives CATSRGSGQPQHF.

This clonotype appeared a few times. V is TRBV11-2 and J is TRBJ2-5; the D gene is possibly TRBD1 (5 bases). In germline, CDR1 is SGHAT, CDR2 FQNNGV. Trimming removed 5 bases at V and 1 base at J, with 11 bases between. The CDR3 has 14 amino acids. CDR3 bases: TGTGCCAGCAGCACACAGGAGCTCCAAGAGACCCAGTACTTC. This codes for CASSTQELQETQYF.

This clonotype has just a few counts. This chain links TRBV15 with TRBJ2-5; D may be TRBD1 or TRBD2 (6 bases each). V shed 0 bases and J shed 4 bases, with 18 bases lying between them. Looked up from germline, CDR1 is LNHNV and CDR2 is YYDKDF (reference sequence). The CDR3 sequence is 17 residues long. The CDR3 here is CATSRDRAGGGGETQYF. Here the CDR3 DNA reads TGTGCCACCAGCAGAGATAGGGCCGGGGGCGGAGGAGAGACCCAGTACTTC.

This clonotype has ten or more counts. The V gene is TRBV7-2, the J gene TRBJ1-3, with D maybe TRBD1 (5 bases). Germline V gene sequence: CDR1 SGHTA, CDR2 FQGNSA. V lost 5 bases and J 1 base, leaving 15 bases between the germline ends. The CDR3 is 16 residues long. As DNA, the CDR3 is TGTGCCAGCAGCCAAAGCACCGCAGGGTCTGGAAACACCATATATTTT. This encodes CASSQSTAGSGNTIYF. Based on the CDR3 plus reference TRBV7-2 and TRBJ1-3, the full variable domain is GAGVSQSPSNKVTEKGKDVELRCDPISGHTALYWYRQSLGQGLEFLIYFQGNSAPDKSGLPSDRFSAERTGGSVSTLTIQRTQQEDSAVYLCASSQSTAGSGNTIYFGEGSWLTVV.

The CDR3 DNA reads TGTGCCAGCAGGGTCTCCTACGAGCAGTACTTC. It translates to CASRVSYEQYF. The chain employs TRBV2 and TRBJ2-7; D is ambiguous. Trimming shortened V by 6 bases and J by 0 bases, and 3 bases separated the two germline ends. This CDR3 has 11 residues. The V gene's germline CDR1 is SNHLY and CDR2 FYNNEI.

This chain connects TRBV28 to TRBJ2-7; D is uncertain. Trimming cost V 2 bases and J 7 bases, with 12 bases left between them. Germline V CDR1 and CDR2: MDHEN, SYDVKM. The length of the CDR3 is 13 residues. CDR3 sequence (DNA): TGTGCCAGCAGTTTACCCCGACAAGTTGAGCAGTACGTC. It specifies CASSLPRQVEQYV.

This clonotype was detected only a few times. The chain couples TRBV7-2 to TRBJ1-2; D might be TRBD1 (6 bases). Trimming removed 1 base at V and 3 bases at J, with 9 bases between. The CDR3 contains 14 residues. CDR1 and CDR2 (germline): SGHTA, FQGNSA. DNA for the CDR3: TGTGCCAGCAGCTTAGTTAAGGGGGACTATGGCTACACCTTC. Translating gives CASSLVKGDYGYTF.

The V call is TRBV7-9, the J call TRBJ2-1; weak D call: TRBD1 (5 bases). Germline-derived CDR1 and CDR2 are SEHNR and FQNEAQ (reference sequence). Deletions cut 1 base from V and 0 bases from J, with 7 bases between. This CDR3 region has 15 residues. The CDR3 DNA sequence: TGTGCCAGCAGCTTAGAAGGGGCCTCCTACAATGAGCAGTTCTTC. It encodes CASSLEGASYNEQFF.

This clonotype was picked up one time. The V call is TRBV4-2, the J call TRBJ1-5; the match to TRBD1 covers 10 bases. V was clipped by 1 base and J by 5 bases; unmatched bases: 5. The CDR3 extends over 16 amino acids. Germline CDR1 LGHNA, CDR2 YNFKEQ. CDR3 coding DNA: TGTGCCAGCAGCCAAGTGACAGGGGGCAGAGATCAGCCCCAGCATTTT. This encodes CASSQVTGGRDQPQHF.

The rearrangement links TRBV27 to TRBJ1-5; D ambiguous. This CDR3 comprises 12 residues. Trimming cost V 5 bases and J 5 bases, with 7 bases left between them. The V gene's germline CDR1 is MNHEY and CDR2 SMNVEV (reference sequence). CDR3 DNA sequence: TGTGCCAGCAGTGCCCTCGATCAGCCCCAGCATTTT. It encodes CASSALDQPQHF.

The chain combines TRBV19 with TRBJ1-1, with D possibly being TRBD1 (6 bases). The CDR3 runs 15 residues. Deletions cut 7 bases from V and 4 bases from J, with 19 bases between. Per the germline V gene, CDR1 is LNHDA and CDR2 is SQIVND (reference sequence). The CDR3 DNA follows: TGTGCCAGTACTACTTCAGGGGTCGGGGGCACTGAAGCTTTCTTT. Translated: CASTTSGVGGTEAFF. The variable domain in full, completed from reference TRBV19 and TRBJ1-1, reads DGGITQSPKYLFRKEGQNVTLSCEQNLNHDAMYWYRQDPGQGLRLIYYSQIVNDFQKGDIAEGYSVSREKKESFPLTVTSAQKNPTAFYLCASTTSGVGGTEAFFGQGTRLTVV.

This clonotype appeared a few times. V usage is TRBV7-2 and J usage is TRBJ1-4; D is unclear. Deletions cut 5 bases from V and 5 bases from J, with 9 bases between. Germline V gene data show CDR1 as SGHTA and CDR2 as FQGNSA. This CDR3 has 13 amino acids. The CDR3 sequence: CASSQTLNEKLFF. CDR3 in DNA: TGTGCCAGCAGCCAAACCCTAAATGAAAAACTGTTTTTT.